A single sample gave rise to the 25 T cell receptor beta chains below, sequenced in a study of shared clonotypes between healthy human individuals. Profiled with immunoSEQ multiplex PCR; TCRdb holds only in-frame clones, not every one. This sample has some 500,000 clones, with 70% to 85% found just once. Source material: PBMCs. The receptor source for this set is a middle-aged woman in good health. Some clones in this sample may be carry-over from other donors' samples.

This clone showed up just once. This chain connects TRBV30 to TRBJ1-3; the match to TRBD1 covers 7 bases. Germline trimming cut 4 bases from V and 3 bases from J; bases unmatched to any gene: 6. Germline V CDR1 and CDR2: GTSNPN, SVGIG (reference sequence). The CDR3 length is 14 residues. Here the CDR3 reads CAWTRQGYGNTIYF. CDR3 nucleotides: TGTGCCTGGACCCGACAGGGCTATGGAAACACCATATATTTT.

About this clone itself: A much larger clone differs by one base, so this may be a read error. The chain carries TRBV30 and TRBJ2-2; D may be TRBD1 or TRBD2 (5 bases each). The germline gives CDR1 GTSNPN, CDR2 SVGIG (reference sequence). Trimming took 4 bases from V and 2 from J, leaving 11 bases between them. This CDR3 is 14 amino acids long. In nucleotides, the CDR3 is TGTGCCTGGATGGGGACCCCAAACACCGGGGAGCTGTTTTTT. Its protein is CAWMGTPNTGELFF. The full variable domain, its missing parts supplied by reference TRBV30 and TRBJ2-2, is SQTIHQWPATLVQPVGSPLSLECTVEGTSNPNLYWYRQAAGRGLQLLFYSVGIGQISSEVPQNLSASRPQDRQFILSSKKLLLSDSGFYLCAWMGTPNTGELFFGEGSRLTVL.

This clone was observed many times. The rearrangement joins TRBV19 to TRBJ1-2, with D maybe TRBD1 (6 bases). The germline V gene has CDR1 LNHDA and CDR2 SQIVND (reference sequence). The CDR3 extends over 14 amino acids. V was cut by 8 bases and J by 1 base, with 14 bases left in between. The CDR3 region is CASARTDFNYGYTF. The CDR3 DNA reads TGTGCCAGTGCAAGGACAGACTTTAACTATGGCTACACCTTC.

The chain carries TRBV7-8 and TRBJ2-2, with D maybe TRBD2 (5 bases). Germline assignment: CDR1 SGHVS and CDR2 FQNEAQ. The CDR3 has 14 residues. Trimming shortened V by 2 bases and J by 3 bases, and 7 bases separated the two germline ends. The CDR3 reads CASSLRGYTGELFF. Here the CDR3 DNA reads TGTGCCAGCAGCTTAAGAGGGTACACCGGGGAGCTGTTTTTT.

This clone was counted ten times or more. The rearrangement joins TRBV4-1 to TRBJ2-1; 10 nucleotides line up with TRBD2. Germline V gives CDR1 MGHRA, CDR2 YSYEKL. CDR3 length equals 20 residues. With V trimmed by 0 bases and J by 3 bases, 14 bases remained unmatched. The CDR3 nucleotides read TGCGCCAGCAGCCAAGACCGGGGGACTAGCGCGAGACTAAACTACAATGAGCAGTTCTTC. Translated, it gives CASSQDRGTSARLNYNEQFF.

The chain carries TRBV11-2 and TRBJ2-1, with D possibly TRBD1 on 6 matching bases. Looked up from germline, CDR1 is SGHAT and CDR2 is FQNNGV. Trimming pared 3 bases from V and 6 bases from J, leaving 18 bases between. The CDR3 sequence is 16 residues long. The CDR3 sequence: CASSFSGLGGSNEQFF. In DNA form, the CDR3 reads TGTGCCAGCAGCTTTTCTGGGCTAGGGGGTTCCAATGAGCAGTTCTTC.

Note on this clone: Other nucleotide sequences in the sample specify the same CDR3. The CDR3 bases are TGTGCCACCAGCAGAGAAGGGGACAGTGAAGCTTTCTTT. It encodes CATSREGDSEAFF. The chain links TRBV15 to TRBJ1-1, with TRBD1 matching 7 bases. The CDR3 has 13 residues. From germline, CDR1 is LNHNV and CDR2 YYDKDF (reference sequence). With V trimmed by 0 bases and J by 7 bases, 2 bases remained unmatched. Looking up the rest from reference TRBV15 and TRBJ1-1 gives the full variable domain: DAMVIQNPRYQVTQFGKPVTLSCSQTLNHNVMYWYQQKSSQAPKLLFHYYDKDFNNEADTPDNFQSRRPNTSFCFLDIRSPGLGDTAMYLCATSREGDSEAFFGQGTRLTVV.

V is TRBV19 and J is TRBJ2-7, with D maybe TRBD2 (6 bases). The CDR3 is made up of 15 amino acids. Trimming removed 6 bases at V and 0 bases at J, with 15 bases between. In germline, CDR1 is LNHDA, CDR2 SQIVND (reference sequence). The CDR3 sequence is CASSTGTPSSYEQYF. In DNA form, the CDR3 reads TGTGCCAGTAGCACCGGGACTCCCAGCTCCTACGAGCAGTACTTC.

This clone was observed a single time. The chain combines TRBV6-4 with TRBJ2-3; 9 bases map to TRBD2. CDR1 is MRHNA, CDR2 SNTAGT, per germline. The junction had 7 bases not matched to a gene; V was cut back by 6 bases and J by 3 bases. The CDR3 sequence is 15 residues long. The CDR3 sequence: CASREIAGETDTQYF. CDR3 nucleotides: TGTGCCAGCAGAGAAATAGCGGGAGAGACAGATACGCAGTATTTT.

The chain has TRBV19 and TRBJ2-4; the D is unclear. V lost 2 bases and J lost 9, with 11 bases in between. Germline V CDR1 and CDR2: LNHDA, SQIVND (reference sequence). This CDR3 comprises 13 residues. The CDR3 loop reads CASSISTQGIQYF. The CDR3 region has the DNA TGTGCCAGTAGTATAAGTACCCAAGGCATTCAGTACTTC. The entire variable domain, with the rest obtained from reference TRBV19 and TRBJ2-4, is as follows: DGGITQSPKYLFRKEGQNVTLSCEQNLNHDAMYWYRQDPGQGLRLIYYSQIVNDFQKGDIAEGYSVSREKKESFPLTVTSAQKNPTAFYLCASSISTQGIQYFGAGTRLSVL.

The CDR3 region is CASSPPNNEQYF. The CDR3 bases are TGTGCCAGCTCACCACCTAACAACGAGCAGTACTTC. This chain links TRBV18 with TRBJ2-7; D remains unclear. Deletions cut 0 bases from V and 5 bases from J, with 5 bases between. The CDR3 is 12 amino acids. Germline V gene data show CDR1 as KGHSH and CDR2 as LQKENI.

The rearrangement uses TRBV7-9 and TRBJ2-5; tentative D call: TRBD1 (5 bases). The CDR3 totals 13 residues. The ends were cut back, 5 bases at V and 5 bases at J, with 12 bases in the middle. Germline assignment: CDR1 SEHNR and CDR2 FQNEAQ (reference sequence). The CDR3 bases are TGTGCCAGCAGCCAGTTGGGGCGGGAGACCCAGTACTTC. It is translated as CASSQLGRETQYF.

The chain is built from TRBV5-1 and TRBJ1-4; D is possibly TRBD1 (5 bases). The V and J ends lost 1 base and 3 bases respectively, with 19 bases between them. Germline values: CDR1 SGHRS, CDR2 YFSETQ. This CDR3 spans 18 amino acids. The CDR3 nucleotides read TGCGCCAGCAGCTTGTTAGGGCCCGCACCGGGGGCTAATGAAAAACTGTTTTTT. Translation gives CASSLLGPAPGANEKLFF.

This chain connects TRBV2 to TRBJ2-3; TRBD2 matches at 9 bases. The V gene end was trimmed by 5 bases and the J gene end by 2 bases; junction bases not matched to a gene: 5. CDR1 is SNHLY and CDR2 is FYNNEI in the germline V gene. This CDR3 spans 15 amino acids. CDR3 loop: CASSLSGRPTDTQYF. The CDR3 coding sequence is TGTGCCAGCAGTTTGAGCGGGAGGCCCACAGATACGCAGTATTTT.

The chain is built from TRBV10-3 and TRBJ2-2, with D unresolved. Germline V CDR1 and CDR2: ENHRY, SYGVKD. V lost 4 bases to trimming and J lost 8 bases, with 14 bases between them. This CDR3 is built from 14 residues. The CDR3 DNA reads TGTGCCATCAGTGGGCCGGTCGTTAGTGGGGAGCTGTTTTTT. It yields the protein CAISGPVVSGELFF.

V gene TRBV9 combines with J gene TRBJ2-5; D is uncertain. The CDR3 loop spans 13 amino acids. Per germline, CDR1 SGDLS and CDR2 YYNGEE. V lost 0 bases and J 3 bases, leaving 6 bases between the germline ends. This CDR3 is CASSVDLEETQYF. The CDR3, as DNA: TGTGCCAGCAGCGTAGACTTGGAAGAGACCCAGTACTTC. Full variable domain (remainder filled in from reference TRBV9 and TRBJ2-5): DSGVTQTPKHLITATGQRVTLRCSPRSGDLSVYWYQQSLDQGLQFLIQYYNGEERAKGNILERFSAQQFPDLHSELNLSSLELGDSALYFCASSVDLEETQYFGPGTRLLVL.

The gene calls are TRBV13 and TRBJ2-7, with TRBD2 matching over 12 bases. J was trimmed by 7 bases and V by 4 bases; bases with no gene match: 8. The CDR3 runs 15 residues. Germline V lookup: CDR1 PRHDT, CDR2 FYEKMQ (reference sequence). Here the CDR3 reads CASSSSGRVSSEQYF. CDR3 bases: TGTGCCAGCAGCTCTAGCGGGAGGGTCTCGAGTGAGCAGTACTTC. The entire variable domain, with the rest obtained from reference TRBV13 and TRBJ2-7, is as follows: AAGVIQSPRHLIKEKRETATLKCYPIPRHDTVYWYQQGPGQDPQFLISFYEKMQSDKGSIPDRFSAQQFSDYHSELNMSSLELGDSALYFCASSSSGRVSSEQYFGPGTRLTVT.

The rearrangement joins TRBV18 to TRBJ1-2; the match to TRBD1 covers 7 bases. This CDR3 has 16 amino acids. Germline loops: CDR1 KGHSH, CDR2 LQKENI. The V and J ends lost 5 bases and 5 bases, in that order; junction bases with no gene match: 14. The CDR3 spells CASSSNRQGDWYGYTF. DNA for the CDR3: TGTGCCAGCTCATCTAACAGACAGGGCGATTGGTATGGCTACACCTTC. Based on the CDR3 plus reference TRBV18 and TRBJ1-2, the full variable domain is NAGVMQNPRHLVRRRGQEARLRCSPMKGHSHVYWYRQLPEEGLKFMVYLQKENIIDESGMPKERFSAEFPKEGPSILRIQQVVRGDSAAYFCASSSNRQGDWYGYTFGSGTRLTVV.

The chain joins TRBV15 to TRBJ1-2; a possible D gene is TRBD1 (6 bases). Germline loops: CDR1 LNHNV, CDR2 YYDKDF (reference sequence). V lost 4 bases to trimming and J lost 7 bases, with 13 bases between them. The CDR3 is 13 residues long. The CDR3 is CATSTTGFSGYTF. The CDR3 bases are TGTGCCACCAGCACAACAGGGTTCTCTGGCTACACCTTC.

This clone was seen more than once but under ten times. In DNA form, the CDR3 reads TGTGCCAGCAGCAACCGGACAACTAACACTGAAGCTTTCTTT. Amino acids: CASSNRTTNTEAFF. The V call is TRBV7-9, the J call TRBJ1-1, with D possibly matching TRBD1 (5 bases). Trimming cost V 5 bases and J 2 bases, with 12 bases left between them. CDR1 and CDR2 from the germline V gene are SEHNR and FQNEAQ (reference sequence). The length of the CDR3 is 14 residues.

As concerns this clone: With a far larger clone one base away, a read error is the likely cause. The chain joins TRBV2 to TRBJ2-7; 11 bases map to TRBD2. The CDR3 runs to 15 residues. Germline CDR1 is SNHLY and CDR2 is FYNNEI. V shed 10 bases, J shed 1 base, and the junction held 9 bases outside the gene matches. This CDR3 reads CAIPGASGRSYEQYF. The DNA for the CDR3 is TGTGCCATACCCGGGGCTAGCGGGAGGTCCTACGAGCAGTACTTC.

CDR3 protein: CASSAIGDITDTQYF. In DNA, the CDR3 is TGTGCCAGCAGCGCCATTGGCGATATTACAGATACGCAGTATTTT. This chain connects TRBV9 to TRBJ2-3, with D unclear. CDR1 SGDLS and CDR2 YYNGEE come from the germline V gene. Trimming removed 3 bases from V and 3 bases from J, with 14 bases in between. The CDR3 has 15 amino acids.

This clone was seen more than once but under ten times. J is TRBJ2-7 and V is TRBV7-2; TRBD2 matches 12 bases. J was trimmed by 5 bases and V by 1 base; bases with no gene match: 6. The CDR3 runs to 16 residues. The germline CDR1 and CDR2 sequences are SGHTA and FQGNSA. The chain's CDR3 is CASSLGPSGRAHEQYF. In DNA, the CDR3 is TGTGCCAGCAGCTTAGGACCTAGCGGGAGGGCTCACGAGCAGTACTTC.

The chain employs TRBV5-1 and TRBJ1-1; TRBD1 matches at 8 bases. Germline V gene sequence: CDR1 SGHRS, CDR2 YFSETQ. CDR3 length equals 15 residues. V dropped 0 bases and J dropped 0; count of bases not matched to a gene: 1. The DNA for the CDR3 is TGCGCCAGCAGCTTGGCAGGGGGCATGAACACTGAAGCTTTCTTT. Protein sequence: CASSLAGGMNTEAFF.

The chain combines TRBV10-3 with TRBJ1-2; no clear D gene. The CDR3 length is 15 residues. Germline V gene sequence: CDR1 ENHRY, CDR2 SYGVKD. Between the trimmed V and J ends, which lost 0 bases and 1 base, there was a span of 9 bases. CDR3 coding DNA: TGTGCCATCAGTGAGTCACCGGATCTTAACTATGGCTACACCTTC. Its translation: CAISESPDLNYGYTF.